What follows describes a single T cell receptor (beta chain). Its recognized antigen is unknown. Within one base of it there is no much larger clone, and no base qualities were kept. Healthy HIV-negative adults with no recently reported acute infections or vaccinations were included as donors. Every donor was a Caucasian adult residing in Nashville, Tennessee, USA. CD4+ T cells were enriched through magnetic negative selection, after which naive cells were positively selected on CD45RA and the remaining negative fraction served as the memory subset. After blood collection by leukapheresis, PBMCs were isolated using Ficoll-Histopaque density gradient centrifugation and then cryopreserved in the vapor phase of liquid nitrogen. Analytical flow cytometry was used to check the purity and quantity of each magnetically sorted T cell population. Each sorted fraction had its genomic DNA isolated and then quantified by UV absorbance on a Nanodrop 2000c.

TCR CDR3 regions were amplified from genomic DNA by multiplex PCR using the deep immunoSEQ assay. Extracted genomic DNA from each cell subset was distributed evenly across all wells of several immunoSEQ 96-well plates, and each plate was treated as a replicate. Each replicate PCR for sorted subsets received roughly 0.2 ug genomic DNA, equal to tens of thousands of T cell genomes. Purified libraries were quantified with a Qubit 3.0 fluorometer, sized on a Bioanalyzer 2100, and re-quantified with the KAPA Library Quantification kit. Each immunoSEQ 96-well plate was sequenced on its own single-read 150-cycle Illumina NextSeq 550 flow cell. From the authors' description of their analysis: Because the immunoSEQ output held only junctional sequences and lacked quality scores, the filtering could not match the filtering applied to full-length reads. Sequences were annotated with PyIR, a Python wrapper for IgBLAST v1.9, using IMGT germline references to assign V/J genes and CDR3. Reads with weak V/J assignments (E-value above 1e-6), missing CDR3, stop codons, out-of-frame junctions, or ambiguous translated residues were removed. V3J clonotypes were defined as sequences sharing an identical inferred V gene, J gene, and CDR3 amino acid sequence. The percentage overlap between two repertoires was calculated by dividing the number of shared unique clonotypes by the size of the smaller repertoire. Three approaches were used to assess repertoire richness: RTK rarefaction, the Chao1 estimator, and Recon v2.1 estimates of unobserved clonotypes. For all TCRbeta clonotypes obtained by the gDNA method from a few donors, generation probabilities were computed with OLGA. TCRdb obtained this table from immuneACCESS and retained in-frame rearrangements with V and J assigned. These tables miss some clones; where compared with another copy, unresolved V genes account for less than half of the shortfall, and the remainder is unexplained. That table furnishes V, J and clone size, whereas the DNA furnished D and trimming. This sample has 2,500,000 or so clones in its table, and 85% to 95% of those were observed once. The ten largest make up 0.37% of the sample.

This entry belongs to a study of shared clonotypes between healthy human individuals (dated by TCRdb to about 2020). With respect to the entire study: Three men and a couple of women, aged 18 to 49 years, made up the cohort. For each donor, three plates each were used for CD4 naive and CD4 memory, two plates were used for CD8 naive, and one plate was used for CD8 memory. Blood TCR repertoires of a handful of healthy adults were deeply sequenced to estimate repertoire size and the extent of clonotype sharing between individuals. Different laboratories and diverse techniques were used to prepare libraries and sequence TCR repertoires, to increase sequencing depth and limit assay-specific biases. Each donor's leukapheresis produced roughly between about 0.9 and 9.5 billion PBMCs.

The full study reports these points: Pairwise subsampling indicated that sequencing depth was expected to affect the degree of clonotype sharing among donors. Because the study included a small number of donors, the genetic and exposure-history diversity represented was limited. Incomplete sequencing was indicated by rarefaction of sorted-subset datasets, despite the large sequencing depth. Compared with non-shared clonotypes, the clonotypes found in all four sorted-subset donors had higher generation probabilities. Sampling was restricted to blood, and TCR repertoires in tissue are likely to differ from TCR repertoires in blood. Estimated clonotype richness was generally larger for naive than for memory subsets. Across four donors, approximately 4.9% of naive CD4, approximately 4% of naive CD8, roughly 2.3% of memory CD4, and approximately 0.4% of memory CD8 clonotypes were shared.

Sequencing input: naive CD4+ T cells from PBMCs. Taken with the paper, the label for cell subset or site translates to: CD45RA+ positively selected. The sequence was obtained from a man younger than 30 in good health. Some clones in this sample may be carry-over from other donors' samples.

The sequenced DNA is TGCGCCAGCAGCAAAGACGGGGCGTACGAGCAGTACTTC. Translated, this is CASSKDGAYEQYF. The chain uses TRBV5-1 and TRBJ2-7, with the D gene possibly TRBD1 or TRBD2, each one fitting 5 bases. The trim is 4 bases for V and 4 bases for J, with a gap of 12 bases between the germline ends. As encoded in the germline V gene, CDR1 is SGHRS while CDR2 is YFSETQ. The CDR3 covers 13 residues, taking in both the cysteine and the phenylalanine. The read is trimmed to its CDR3 DNA, 39 bases read in frame from base 1.